Presented here are 25 T cell receptor beta chains from one specimen sequenced in a study of Graves' ophthalmopathy and Graves' hyperthyroidism. Amplified material comprised TCR beta CDR3 regions derived from RNA transcripts. Second-round multiplex PCR came after first-round RT-PCR with HTBI primers. TCRdb redid the calling of the multiplex PCR reads with MiXCR, one entry per CDR3 protein. The data show hundreds of thousands of distinct CDR3 sequences, about 46% seen once. The sequenced material came from peripheral blood. The receptor source for this set is an adult man with Graves' ophthalmopathy.

The V call is TRBV14, the J call TRBJ1-2, with D maybe TRBD1 (5 bases). V lost 8 bases and J 5 bases, leaving 18 bases between the germline ends. Per the germline V gene, CDR1 is SGHDN and CDR2 is FVKESK. This CDR3 comprises 14 residues. CDR3 amino acids: CASSPDQGPYGYTF. The DNA for the CDR3 is TGTGCCAGCTCACCAGATCAGGGCCCATATGGCTACACCTTC.

Points on this clonotype: Mismatch with germline at one junction end may stem from a read error. This chain uses TRBV13 with TRBJ1-5; D is unresolved. The CDR3 runs 13 residues. Germline V gives CDR1 PRHDT, CDR2 FYEKMQ (reference sequence). The CDR3 protein is CASSLVRESAQHF. CDR3 bases: TGTGCCAGCAGTTTAGTTCGGGAATCAGCCCAGCATTTT. The variable domain in full, completed from reference TRBV13 and TRBJ1-5, reads AAGVIQSPRHLIKEKRETATLKCYPIPRHDTVYWYQQGPGQDPQFLISFYEKMQSDKGSIPDRFSAQQFSDYHSELNMSSLELGDSALYFCASSLVRESAQHFGDGTRLSIL.

This clonotype was found once. This chain links TRBV10-3 with TRBJ1-2; D uncertain. This CDR3 comprises 13 residues. CDR1 is ENHRY and CDR2 is SYGVKD in the germline V gene. Trimming stripped 10 bases from V and 8 bases from J, with 20 bases between. The CDR3 loop reads CASNTDRVSGYTF. The CDR3 nucleotides are TGTGCCAGCAATACGGATCGGGTCAGCGGCTACACCTTC.

The chain carries TRBV19 and TRBJ1-1; the D gene is possibly TRBD1 (5 bases). Trimming shortened V by 3 bases and J by 2 bases, and 7 bases separated the two germline ends. The CDR3 is 13 amino acids. Per the germline V gene, CDR1 is LNHDA and CDR2 is SQIVND (reference sequence). CDR3 DNA sequence: TGTGCCAGTAGTATTTGGGGCAACACTGAAGCTTTCTTT. The encoded protein is CASSIWGNTEAFF.

This chain joins TRBV29-1 and TRBJ2-3; TRBD2 matches 10 bases. The V segment lost 7 bases and the J segment 4 bases; nucleotides outside the gene matches: 11. The germline gives CDR1 SQVTM, CDR2 ANQGSEA. This CDR3 is built from 15 residues. The CDR3 bases are TGCAGCGCCTCAAGGGTAGCGGGAGGCCCAGATACGCAGTATTTT. Translating it yields CSASRVAGGPDTQYF.

The chain joins TRBV7-3 to TRBJ1-1; a possible D gene is TRBD1 (5 bases). The germline V gene encodes CDR1 SGHTA and CDR2 FQGTGA. With 2 bases removed from V and 3 bases from J, the gap between germline ends came to 13 bases. The CDR3 sequence is 15 residues long. CDR3 DNA: TGTGCCAGCAGCTTACTCCCAGGGTCGGACACTGAAGCTTTCTTT. Its translation is CASSLLPGSDTEAFF.

The V gene is TRBV20-1, the J gene TRBJ2-5, with 9 bases identical to TRBD2. Germline-derived CDR1 and CDR2 are DFQATT and SNEGSKA (reference sequence). The CDR3 sequence is 18 residues long. The V segment lost 3 bases and the J segment 2 bases; nucleotides outside the gene matches: 16. The chain's CDR3 is CSASKLGLASWRQETQYF. In nucleotides, the CDR3 is TGCAGTGCTAGTAAGTTAGGACTAGCGAGCTGGCGACAAGAGACCCAGTACTTC.

The table lists this clonotype with a few counts. The rearrangement links TRBV2 to TRBJ2-7, with TRBD1 identical over 7 bases. The CDR3 is 14 residues long. The germline V gene encodes CDR1 SNHLY and CDR2 FYNNEI. The J segment lost 0 bases and the V segment lost 6 bases, leaving 5 bases of the junction unmatched. As DNA, the CDR3 is TGTGCCAGCAGACCCGGACAGGACTCCTACGAGCAGTACTTC. Its protein is CASRPGQDSYEQYF. Supplemented by reference TRBV2 and TRBJ2-7, the full variable domain reads EPEVTQTPSHQVTQMGQEVILRCVPISNHLYFYWYRQILGQKVEFLVSFYNNEISEKSEIFDDQFSVERPDGSNFTLKIRSTKLEDSAMYFCASRPGQDSYEQYFGPGTRLTVT.

The chain couples TRBV10-3 to TRBJ1-1, with D unresolved. V lost 2 bases to trimming and J lost 5 bases, with 6 bases between them. From germline, CDR1 is ENHRY and CDR2 SYGVKD. The length of the CDR3 is 12 residues. CDR3 loop: CAISEQGTEAFF. The CDR3 nucleotides are TGTGCCATCAGTGAGCAAGGTACTGAAGCTTTCTTT.

The chain couples TRBV7-2 to TRBJ2-2, with no clear D. Germline V lookup: CDR1 SGHTA, CDR2 FQGNSA. Trimming took 4 bases from V and 4 from J, leaving 4 bases between them. CDR3 length equals 12 residues. In DNA form, the CDR3 reads TGTGCCAGCAGCTCCTTCACCGGGGAGCTGTTTTTT. Translating it yields CASSSFTGELFF.

V and J are TRBV7-8 and TRBJ1-2; TRBD1 agrees at 7 bases. The J segment lost 2 bases and the V segment lost 6 bases, leaving 9 bases of the junction unmatched. The germline V gene encodes CDR1 SGHVS and CDR2 FQNEAQ. The CDR3 has 15 residues. Here the CDR3 reads CASSSPGQYNYGYTF. The CDR3 region has the DNA TGTGCCAGCAGTTCGCCGGGACAGTACAACTATGGCTACACCTTC.

This chain uses TRBV4-1 with TRBJ1-1; 9 bases align to TRBD1. Per the germline V gene, CDR1 is MGHRA and CDR2 is YSYEKL. Trimming removed 0 bases from V and 6 bases from J; junction bases left unmatched: 11. This CDR3 spans 17 amino acids. The DNA for the CDR3 is TGCGCCAGCAGCCAAGATGTCCGGGACAGGGCTTTCTCTGAAGCTTTCTTT. This translates into CASSQDVRDRAFSEAFF.

This sequence joins TRBV29-1 and TRBJ1-1; D ambiguous. V lost 2 bases to trimming and J lost 4 bases, with 2 bases between them. This CDR3 region has 10 residues. From germline, CDR1 is SQVTM and CDR2 ANQGSEA. The CDR3 protein is CSVEFTEAFF. CDR3 DNA sequence: TGCAGCGTTGAATTCACTGAAGCTTTCTTT.

This sequence joins TRBV14 and TRBJ2-7, with D possibly being TRBD2 (6 bases). The CDR3 covers 16 residues. CDR1 and CDR2 from the germline V gene are SGHDN and FVKESK. Trimming shortened V by 0 bases and J by 4 bases, and 16 bases separated the two germline ends. The DNA for the CDR3 is TGTGCCAGCAGCCAAGATATAGGGCAGGGACTGTACGAGCAGTACTTC. As protein: CASSQDIGQGLYEQYF.

This chain links TRBV9 with TRBJ2-5; 8 bases fit TRBD1. J was trimmed by 3 bases and V by 2 bases; bases with no gene match: 6. This CDR3 is 15 amino acids long. Germline loops: CDR1 SGDLS, CDR2 YYNGEE. The CDR3 loop is CASSVDRAEKETQYF. In DNA form, the CDR3 reads TGTGCCAGCAGCGTGGACAGGGCGGAGAAAGAGACCCAGTACTTC.

The chain is built from TRBV29-1 and TRBJ1-1; a weak D match, TRBD1 (5 bases). V was clipped by 6 bases and J by 4 bases, with 15 bases between them. This CDR3 comprises 13 residues. Germline CDR1 is SQVTM and CDR2 is ANQGSEA. The DNA of the CDR3 is TGCAGCGTAGACAGATGGGGAGGCACTGAAGCTTTCTTT. Translating gives CSVDRWGGTEAFF.

The rearrangement links TRBV3-1 to TRBJ2-5; 13 positions match TRBD2. Germline assignment: CDR1 LGHDT and CDR2 YNNKEL (reference sequence). This CDR3 has 15 amino acids. The V and J ends lost 4 bases and 5 bases, in that order; junction bases with no gene match: 4. The CDR3 sequence: CASSPGLAGRETQYF. As DNA, the CDR3 is TGTGCCAGCAGCCCGGGACTAGCGGGACGGGAGACCCAGTACTTC.

This clonotype was observed a handful of times. The chain combines TRBV2 with TRBJ2-7; maybe TRBD1 (6 bases). Germline V gives CDR1 SNHLY, CDR2 FYNNEI. The V end was cut by 5 bases, the J end by 5 bases, with 22 bases between. The CDR3 consists of 16 residues. The CDR3 here is CASSTPRLGAKDEQYF. The DNA of the CDR3 is TGTGCCAGCAGTACACCTCGGCTGGGGGCGAAGGACGAGCAGTACTTC.

This clonotype was seen a handful of times. The J gene is TRBJ1-1, the V gene TRBV29-1, with D unclear. The CDR3 loop spans 12 amino acids. Trimming left V 2 bases short and J 4 bases short, with 8 bases between. CDR1 is SQVTM and CDR2 is ANQGSEA in the germline V gene. CDR3 coding DNA: TGCAGCGTTGAAAATCCGGGCACTGAAGCTTTCTTT. Translation: CSVENPGTEAFF. Variable domain in full (rest from reference TRBV29-1 and TRBJ1-1): SAVISQKPSRDICQRGTSLTIQCQVDSQVTMMFWYRQQPGQSLTLIATANQGSEATYESGFVIDKFPISRPNLTFSTLTVSNMSPEDSSIYLCSVENPGTEAFFGQGTRLTVV.

This chain joins TRBV7-8 and TRBJ2-7; no clear D gene. This CDR3 comprises 13 residues. Germline V gene sequence: CDR1 SGHVS, CDR2 FQNEAQ. The V gene lost 4 bases and the J gene lost 0 bases, with 7 bases spanning the gap. For the CDR3, the DNA is TGTGCCAGCAGCTGGGGTGTCTCCTACGAGCAGTACTTC. Translation: CASSWGVSYEQYF.

This chain links TRBV7-9 with TRBJ2-6, with no clear D. The V gene lost 5 bases and the J gene lost 4 bases, with 6 bases spanning the gap. The CDR3 runs 13 residues. Germline V gives CDR1 SEHNR, CDR2 FQNEAQ (reference sequence). CDR3 DNA: TGTGCCAGCAGCCAGTTCGGGGCCAACGTCCTGACTTTC. It codes for CASSQFGANVLTF.

This clonotype was detected a few times. The genes are TRBV24-1 and TRBJ1-2; D ambiguous. Per the germline V gene, CDR1 is KGHDR and CDR2 is SFDVKD. V lost 1 base to trimming and J lost 5 bases, with 16 bases between them. The CDR3 consists of 16 residues. The CDR3 reads CATSDFSRPDSYGYTF. DNA for the CDR3: TGTGCCACCAGTGATTTCTCCAGGCCCGATTCTTATGGCTACACCTTC.

In its sample, this clonotype was seen a few times. The chain links TRBV12-3 or TRBV12-4 to TRBJ1-1, with a tentative D call TRBD1 (6 bases). This CDR3 contains 15 residues. Trimming took off 6 bases at V and 1 base at J, with 15 bases between the two ends. The CDR3: CASSLGRGTNTEAFF. CDR3 nucleotide sequence: TGTGCCAGCAGCCTCGGTAGGGGGACGAACACTGAAGCTTTCTTT.

This clonotype has more than one count but fewer than ten. This chain uses TRBV14 with TRBJ1-2, with a tentative D call TRBD1 (5 bases). The CDR3 consists of 14 residues. CDR1 and CDR2 (germline): SGHDN, FVKESK. Trimming shortened V by 0 bases and J by 0 bases, and 5 bases separated the two germline ends. CDR3 region: CASSQEGANYGYTF. The CDR3 DNA is TGTGCCAGCAGCCAAGAAGGGGCTAACTATGGCTACACCTTC.

The chain couples TRBV7-9 to TRBJ2-7; a possible D gene is TRBD2 (6 bases). V lost 2 bases, J lost 1 base, and 12 bases lay in between. Germline CDR1 and CDR2: SEHNR and FQNEAQ (reference sequence). The length of the CDR3 is 15 residues. This chain's CDR3 is CASSLMGGYSYEQYF. CDR3 bases: TGTGCCAGCAGCTTAATGGGAGGATATTCCTACGAGCAGTACTTC.